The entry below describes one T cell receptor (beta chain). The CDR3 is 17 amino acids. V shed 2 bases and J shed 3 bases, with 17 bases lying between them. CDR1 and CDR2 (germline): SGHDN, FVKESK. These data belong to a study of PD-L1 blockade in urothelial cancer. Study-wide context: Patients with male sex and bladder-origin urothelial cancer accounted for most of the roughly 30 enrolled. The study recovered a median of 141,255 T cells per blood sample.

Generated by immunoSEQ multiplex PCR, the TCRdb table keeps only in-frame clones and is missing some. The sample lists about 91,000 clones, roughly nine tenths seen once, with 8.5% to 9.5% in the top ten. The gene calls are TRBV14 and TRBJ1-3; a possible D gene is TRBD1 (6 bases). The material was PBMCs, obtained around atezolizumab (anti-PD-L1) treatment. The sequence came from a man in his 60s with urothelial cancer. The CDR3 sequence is CASSQLRGTLGGNTIYF. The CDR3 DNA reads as TGTGCCAGCAGCCAACTCAGGGGAACTCTAGGTGGAAACACCATATATTTT. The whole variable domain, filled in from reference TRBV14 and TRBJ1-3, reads EAGVTQFPSHSVIEKGQTVTLRCDPISGHDNLYWYRRVMGKEIKFLLHFVKESKQDESGMPNNRFLAERTGGTYSTLKVQPAELEDSGVYFCASSQLRGTLGGNTIYFGEGSWLTVV.